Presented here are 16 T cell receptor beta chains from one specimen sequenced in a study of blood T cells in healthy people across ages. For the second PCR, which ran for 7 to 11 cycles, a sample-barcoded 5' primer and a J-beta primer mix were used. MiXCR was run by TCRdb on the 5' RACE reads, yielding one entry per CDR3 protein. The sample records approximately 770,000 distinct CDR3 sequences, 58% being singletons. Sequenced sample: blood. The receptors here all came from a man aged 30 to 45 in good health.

Here the CDR3 DNA reads TGTGCCAGCAGTAGCTCCAGACGAGGTACAGATACGCAGTATTTT. It is translated as CASSSSRRGTDTQYF. The gene calls are TRBV6-1 and TRBJ2-3; the D is unclear. V lost 5 bases to trimming and J lost 3 bases, with 15 bases between them. This CDR3 contains 15 residues. Per the germline V gene, CDR1 is MNHNS and CDR2 is SASEGT.

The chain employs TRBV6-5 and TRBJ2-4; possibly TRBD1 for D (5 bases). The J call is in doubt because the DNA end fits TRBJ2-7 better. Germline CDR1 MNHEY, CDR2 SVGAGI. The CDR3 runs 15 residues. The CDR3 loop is CASSYSKPGLAEQYF. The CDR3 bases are TGTGCCAGCAGTTACTCAAAACCAGGGTTAGCCGAGCAGTACTTC.

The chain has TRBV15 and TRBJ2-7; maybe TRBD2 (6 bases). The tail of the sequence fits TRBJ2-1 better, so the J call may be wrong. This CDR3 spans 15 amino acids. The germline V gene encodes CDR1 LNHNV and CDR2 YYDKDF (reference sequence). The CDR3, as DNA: TGTGCCACCAGCAGAGAGGGGGTCGGGGGAGACGAGCAGTTCTTC. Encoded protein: CATSREGVGGDEQFF.

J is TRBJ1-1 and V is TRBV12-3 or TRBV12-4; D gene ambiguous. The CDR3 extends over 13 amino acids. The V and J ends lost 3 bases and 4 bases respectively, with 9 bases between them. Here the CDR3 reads CASSFELFTEAFF. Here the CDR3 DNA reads TGTGCCAGCAGTTTCGAGTTATTCACTGAAGCTTTCTTT.

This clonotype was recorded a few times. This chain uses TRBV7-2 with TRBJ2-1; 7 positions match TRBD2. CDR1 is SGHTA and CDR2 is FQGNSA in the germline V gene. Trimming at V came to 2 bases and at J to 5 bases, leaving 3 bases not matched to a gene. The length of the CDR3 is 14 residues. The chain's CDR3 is CASSLLGGNNEQFF. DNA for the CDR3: TGTGCCAGCAGCTTACTGGGAGGGAACAATGAGCAGTTCTTC.

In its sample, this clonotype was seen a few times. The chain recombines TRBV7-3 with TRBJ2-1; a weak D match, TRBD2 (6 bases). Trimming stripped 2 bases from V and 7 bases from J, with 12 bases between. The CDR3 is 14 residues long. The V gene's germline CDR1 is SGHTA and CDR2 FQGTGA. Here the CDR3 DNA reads TGTGCCAGCAGCTTATTCGGGGGAAGGAATGAGCAGTTCTTC. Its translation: CASSLFGGRNEQFF.

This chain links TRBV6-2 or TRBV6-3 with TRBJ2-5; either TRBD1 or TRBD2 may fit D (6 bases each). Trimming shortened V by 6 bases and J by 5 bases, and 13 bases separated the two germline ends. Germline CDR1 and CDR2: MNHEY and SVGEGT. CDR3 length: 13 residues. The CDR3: CASSYPGAETQYF. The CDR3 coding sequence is TGTGCCAGCAGCTACCCGGGGGCGGAGACCCAGTACTTC.

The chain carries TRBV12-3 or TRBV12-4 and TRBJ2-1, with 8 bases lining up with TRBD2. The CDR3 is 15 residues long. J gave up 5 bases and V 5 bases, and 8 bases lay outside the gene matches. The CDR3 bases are TGTGCCAGCAGTACACCCGGGACTAGGGACAATGAGCAGTTCTTC. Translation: CASSTPGTRDNEQFF.

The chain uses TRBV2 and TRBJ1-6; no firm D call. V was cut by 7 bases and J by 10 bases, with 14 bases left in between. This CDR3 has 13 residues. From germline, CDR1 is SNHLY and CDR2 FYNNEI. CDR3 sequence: CASTYRGGSPLHF. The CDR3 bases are TGTGCCAGCACCTACCGGGGTGGCTCACCCCTCCACTTT.

The chain's CDR3 is CASGEGSETQYF. The DNA for the CDR3 is TGTGCCAGCGGGGAGGGCTCTGAGACCCAGTACTTC. The V call is TRBV2, the J call TRBJ2-5, with TRBD2 identical over 7 bases. Germline V CDR1 and CDR2: SNHLY, FYNNEI. J was trimmed by 5 bases and V by 8 bases; bases with no gene match: 5. The CDR3 runs 12 residues.

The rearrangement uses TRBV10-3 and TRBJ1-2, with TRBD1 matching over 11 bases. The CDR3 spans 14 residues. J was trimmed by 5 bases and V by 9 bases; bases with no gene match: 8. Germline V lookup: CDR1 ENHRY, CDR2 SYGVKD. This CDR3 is CAMSQGQGGYGYTF. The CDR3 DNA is TGTGCCATGAGCCAGGGACAGGGGGGTTATGGCTACACCTTC.

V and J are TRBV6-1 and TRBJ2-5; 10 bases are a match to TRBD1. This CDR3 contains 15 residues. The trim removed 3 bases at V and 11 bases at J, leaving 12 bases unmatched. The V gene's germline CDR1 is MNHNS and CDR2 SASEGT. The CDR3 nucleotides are TGTGCCAGCAGTGAGTCCGGGACAGGGGATGCTAAGCAGTACTTC. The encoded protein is CASSESGTGDAKQYF.

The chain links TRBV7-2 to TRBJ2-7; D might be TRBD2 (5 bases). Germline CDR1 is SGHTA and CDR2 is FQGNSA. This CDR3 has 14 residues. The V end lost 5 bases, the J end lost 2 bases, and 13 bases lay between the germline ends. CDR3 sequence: CASSLTWGAYEQYF. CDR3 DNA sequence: TGTGCCAGCAGCCTCACTTGGGGAGCCTACGAGCAGTACTTC.

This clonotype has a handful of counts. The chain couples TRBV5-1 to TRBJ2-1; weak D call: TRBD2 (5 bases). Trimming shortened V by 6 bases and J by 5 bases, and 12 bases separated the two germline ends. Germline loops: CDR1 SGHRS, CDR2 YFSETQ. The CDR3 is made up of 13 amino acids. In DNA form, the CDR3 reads TGCGCCAGCAACCTGGACGGGAACAATGAGCAGTTCTTC. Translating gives CASNLDGNNEQFF. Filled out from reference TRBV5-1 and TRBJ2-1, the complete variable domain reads KAGVTQTPRYLIKTRGQQVTLSCSPISGHRSVSWYQQTPGQGLQFLFEYFSETQRNKGNFPGRFSGRQFSNSRSEMNVSTLELGDSALYLCASNLDGNNEQFFGPGTRLTVL.

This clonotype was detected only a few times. CDR3 nucleotides: TGCAGTGCTAGAGGTTTAGGCTATACGCAGTATTTT. This codes for CSARGLGYTQYF. The gene calls are TRBV20-1 and TRBJ2-3; D not certain. The CDR3 runs to 12 residues. Trimming cost V 1 base and J 7 bases, with 9 bases left between them. The germline gives CDR1 DFQATT, CDR2 SNEGSKA (reference sequence).

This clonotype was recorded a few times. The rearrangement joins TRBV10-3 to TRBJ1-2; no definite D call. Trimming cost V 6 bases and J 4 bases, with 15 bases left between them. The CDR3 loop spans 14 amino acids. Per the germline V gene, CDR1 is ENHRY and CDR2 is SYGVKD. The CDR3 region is CAIRELQASYGYTF. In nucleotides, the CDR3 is TGTGCCATCAGGGAATTACAAGCTTCCTATGGCTACACCTTC.